This TCR beta chain was found in a study of T cell responses to AZD1222 COVID-19 vaccine. Study conclusions and caveats: Spike-specific TCR depth and breadth grew after two AZD1222 doses. The sample set comprised mostly white British donors with more females, and clonal diversity was possibly underestimated. Just 5 to 7 AZD1222 recipients were seropositive at baseline.

Turning to this clone: The antigen is unknown.

The CDR3 has 16 amino acids. With V trimmed by 4 bases and J by 3 bases, 5 bases remained unmatched. Germline loops: CDR1 SGHRS, CDR2 YFSETQ. Generated by immunoSEQ multiplex PCR, the TCRdb table keeps only in-frame clones and is missing some. The data contain about 140,000 clones, roughly 92% of them seen just once; the ten biggest clones take up approximately 1.5%. Sequenced material: peripheral blood, taken on day 0 of AZD1222 vaccination. The clonotype comes from an adult in good health. This rearrangement joins TRBV5-1 to TRBJ1-5, with 12 bases matching TRBD1. CDR3 loop: CASSPGQGADNQPQHF. In DNA form, the CDR3 reads TGCGCCAGCAGCCCGGGACAGGGGGCGGACAATCAGCCCCAGCATTTT. Looking up the rest from reference TRBV5-1 and TRBJ1-5 gives the full variable domain: KAGVTQTPRYLIKTRGQQVTLSCSPISGHRSVSWYQQTPGQGLQFLFEYFSETQRNKGNFPGRFSGRQFSNSRSEMNVSTLELGDSALYLCASSPGQGADNQPQHFGDGTRLSIL.